The 19 T cell receptor beta chains below were found in one sample sequenced in a study of blood T cells in healthy people across ages. A sample-barcoded 5' primer and a J-beta primer mix were used in a second PCR of roughly 7 to 12 cycles. MiXCR, applied by TCRdb to the 5' RACE reads, yields one record per CDR3 protein. The table includes 1.5 million or so distinct CDR3 sequences, approximately 42% detected once. Sequencing was performed on blood. These receptors all come from a woman in her late teens or twenties in good health.

The J gene is TRBJ2-3, the V gene TRBV20-1; D possibly corresponds to TRBD2 (6 bases). The CDR3 is made up of 15 amino acids. Germline CDR1 is DFQATT and CDR2 is SNEGSKA (reference sequence). Trimming shortened V by 4 bases and J by 0 bases, and 14 bases separated the two germline ends. The CDR3 region is CSAIVPSDSTDTQYF. The CDR3 nucleotides are TGCAGTGCTATAGTTCCTAGCGACAGCACAGATACGCAGTATTTT.

V usage is TRBV7-2 and J usage is TRBJ2-1, with 11 bases identical to TRBD2. TRBJ2-7 matches the DNA end more closely, so the J call is doubtful. The CDR3 loop spans 16 amino acids. CDR1 is SGHTA and CDR2 is FQGNSA in the germline V gene. The CDR3 protein is CASSEGLAVTYNEQYF. The CDR3 bases are TGTGCCAGCAGCGAGGGACTAGCGGTCACCTACAATGAGCAGTACTTC.

This clonotype has a handful of counts. This sequence joins TRBV25-1 and TRBJ2-6; 7 bases are shared with TRBD1. There are 17 residues in the CDR3. Germline V gives CDR1 MGHDK, CDR2 SYGVNS. The junction had 8 bases not matched to a gene; V was cut back by 6 bases and J by 0 bases. The DNA of the CDR3 is TGTGCCAGCAGCAGGACAGGAGAGATCTCTGGGGCCAACGTCCTGACTTTC. Amino acids: CASSRTGEISGANVLTF.

The table lists this clonotype with a few counts. This chain connects TRBV7-2 to TRBJ2-3; D remains ambiguous. Trimming stripped 4 bases from V and 1 base from J, with 18 bases between. The CDR3 is made up of 17 amino acids. Germline CDR1 is SGHTA and CDR2 is FQGNSA. CDR3 loop: CASSSRYENRGTDTQYF. The CDR3 region has the DNA TGTGCCAGCAGCTCGCGCTACGAAAACCGGGGCACAGATACGCAGTATTTT.

CDR3 coding DNA: TGTGCCAGCAGCTTGAGGCAAACGCAGTACTTC. It is translated as CASSLRQTQYF. V usage is TRBV5-6 and J usage is TRBJ2-7; D is undetermined. The ends were cut back, 1 base at V and 9 bases at J, with 8 bases in the middle. Germline CDR1 is SGHDT and CDR2 is YYEEEE. The CDR3 contains 11 residues.

The chain is built from TRBV12-3 or TRBV12-4 and TRBJ1-1, with 8 bases matching TRBD1. The CDR3 is made up of 13 amino acids. V lost 5 bases, J lost 9 bases, and 8 bases stayed unmatched. The CDR3 nucleotides are TGTGCCAGCAGTCCAGATCGACAGGGGAAAGCTTTCTTT. This sequence encodes CASSPDRQGKAFF.

This clonotype was recorded a few times. V is TRBV18 and J is TRBJ2-3, with 8 bases lining up with TRBD2. V dropped 2 bases and J dropped 0; count of bases not matched to a gene: 1. Germline values: CDR1 KGHSH, CDR2 LQKENI. The CDR3 contains 15 residues. The CDR3 DNA is TGTGCCAGCTCACCAGCTAGCGGGAGCACAGATACGCAGTATTTT. Its protein product is CASSPASGSTDTQYF.

This clonotype came up a few times. The chain carries TRBV10-3 and TRBJ2-1; maybe TRBD1 (6 bases). This CDR3 has 12 residues. Trimming took off 3 bases at V and 7 bases at J, with 7 bases between the two ends. Germline-derived CDR1 and CDR2 are ENHRY and SYGVKD. The CDR3 DNA follows: TGTGCCATCAGTGAAGGGGGAAATGAGCAGTTCTTC. Amino acid sequence: CAISEGGNEQFF.

The J gene is TRBJ2-7, the V gene TRBV12-3 or TRBV12-4; TRBD1 matches 8 bases. V gave up 6 bases and J gave up 7 bases; unmatched junction bases: 14. CDR3 size: 15 residues. The CDR3 bases are TGTGCCAGCAGCCCGACAGGGGTGAGATACAATGAGCAGTACTTC. It is translated as CASSPTGVRYNEQYF.

This clonotype was seen a few times. This chain joins TRBV18 and TRBJ2-5; D uncertain. The CDR3 has 16 amino acids. The germline gives CDR1 KGHSH, CDR2 LQKENI. V was pared by 0 bases and J by 3 bases, with 14 bases between. The CDR3, as DNA: TGTGCCAGCTCACCACCGAACCGGGCAGCCGAAGAGACCCAGTACTTC. Translating gives CASSPPNRAAEETQYF.

The V call is TRBV4-1, the J call TRBJ2-3; D is perhaps TRBD2 (6 bases). The CDR3 runs 17 residues. Germline CDR1 MGHRA, CDR2 YSYEKL. V dropped 0 bases and J dropped 4 bases, with 17 bases sitting between them. The CDR3, as DNA: TGCGCCAGCAGCCAAGATGATCGGGAGTTCGGCCCAGATACGCAGTATTTT. Protein sequence: CASSQDDREFGPDTQYF.

The chain recombines TRBV24-1 with TRBJ2-3, with 8 bases aligning to TRBD2. The CDR3 consists of 16 residues. Looked up from germline, CDR1 is KGHDR and CDR2 is SFDVKD. The V gene end was trimmed by 0 bases and the J gene end by 5 bases; junction bases not matched to a gene: 6. CDR3 sequence reads: CATSDLSFGGVDTQYF. In nucleotides, the CDR3 is TGTGCCACCAGTGATTTGTCATTCGGGGGGGTAGATACGCAGTATTTT.

The V and J genes are TRBV29-1 and TRBJ1-5; TRBD1 might be the D (6 bases). V was shortened by 7 bases and J by 0 bases, with 10 bases between the two germline ends. Germline V lookup: CDR1 SQVTM, CDR2 ANQGSEA. This CDR3 is 13 amino acids long. In nucleotides, the CDR3 is TGCAGCGCTAAGACAGGTAGCAATCAGCCCCAGCATTTT. Protein sequence: CSAKTGSNQPQHF.

The rearrangement joins TRBV27 to TRBJ2-3; TRBD2 might be the D (5 bases). Trimming removed 4 bases from V and 5 bases from J, with 16 bases in between. CDR1 and CDR2 from the germline V gene are MNHEY and SMNVEV (reference sequence). The CDR3 loop spans 15 amino acids. The CDR3 DNA sequence: TGTGCCAGCAGTTACGGGGTGGACGCCAGAGATACGCAGTATTTT. It is translated as CASSYGVDARDTQYF.

V gene TRBV2 combines with J gene TRBJ1-6; D remains ambiguous. CDR1 is SNHLY and CDR2 is FYNNEI in the germline V gene. V was pared by 2 bases and J by 7 bases, with 12 bases between. The CDR3 runs to 15 residues. This chain's CDR3 is CASSEREVANSPLHF. For the CDR3, the DNA is TGTGCCAGCAGTGAAAGAGAAGTGGCCAATTCACCCCTCCACTTT.

The chain uses TRBV10-3 and TRBJ1-5, with 8 bases identical to TRBD1. V lost 6 bases to trimming and J lost 6 bases; unmatched junction nucleotides: 10. Looked up from germline, CDR1 is ENHRY and CDR2 is SYGVKD. This CDR3 is built from 15 residues. The CDR3: CAIRAAQGVSQPQHF. The CDR3 nucleotides are TGTGCCATCAGGGCCGCACAGGGGGTTTCTCAGCCCCAGCATTTT.

This clonotype has more than one count but fewer than ten. V usage is TRBV20-1 and J usage is TRBJ2-1, with D maybe TRBD2 (5 bases). The DNA end is a closer match to TRBJ2-7, so the J assignment may be wrong. Germline values: CDR1 DFQATT, CDR2 SNEGSKA (reference sequence). The CDR3 is made up of 15 amino acids. The DNA of the CDR3 is TGCAGTGCGCAGGACTTACGCTCGCCCTACAATGAGCAGTACTTC. Protein: CSAQDLRSPYNEQYF.

This clonotype was seen a handful of times. The chain couples TRBV19 to TRBJ2-7; 11 bases are shared with TRBD1. There are 13 residues in the CDR3. The germline V gene has CDR1 LNHDA and CDR2 SQIVND (reference sequence). Germline trimming cut 8 bases from V and 1 base from J; bases unmatched to any gene: 1. Written as DNA, the CDR3 is TGTGCCAGTGGGACAGGGGGATCCTACGAGCAGTACTTC. Its translation: CASGTGGSYEQYF. Based on the CDR3 plus reference TRBV19 and TRBJ2-7, the full variable domain is DGGITQSPKYLFRKEGQNVTLSCEQNLNHDAMYWYRQDPGQGLRLIYYSQIVNDFQKGDIAEGYSVSREKKESFPLTVTSAQKNPTAFYLCASGTGGSYEQYFGPGTRLTVT.

This clonotype showed up just a few times. The chain recombines TRBV6-2 or TRBV6-3 with TRBJ2-1; 7 bases map to TRBD1. The better agreement between TRBJ2-7 and the DNA end casts doubt on the J call. CDR3 length: 16 residues. Germline CDR1 MNHEY, CDR2 SVGEGT. CDR3 sequence: CASSYSGQREYNEQYF. The CDR3 DNA reads as TGTGCCAGCAGTTACTCGGGACAGAGGGAATACAATGAGCAGTACTTC.